These 4 T cell receptor beta chains share one sample of origin, sequenced in a study of blood T cells in healthy people across ages. For the second PCR, which ran for 7 to 11 cycles, a sample-barcoded 5' primer and a J-beta primer mix were used. TCRdb passed the 5' RACE reads through MiXCR, listing each CDR3 protein once. The sample lists 650,000 to 800,000 distinct CDR3 sequences; under 45% were seen once. The sample comprised blood. These receptors were obtained from a man aged 55 to 70 in good health.

The J gene is TRBJ2-2, the V gene TRBV5-1; D is ambiguous. From germline, CDR1 is SGHRS and CDR2 YFSETQ. The CDR3 is made up of 15 amino acids. The V and J ends lost 1 base and 4 bases respectively, with 11 bases between them. CDR3: CASSLFQSSTGELFF. Written as DNA, the CDR3 is TGCGCCAGCAGCTTGTTCCAGTCTAGCACCGGGGAGCTGTTTTTT.

The rearrangement joins TRBV20-1 to TRBJ1-1; no definite D call. The V gene's germline CDR1 is DFQATT and CDR2 SNEGSKA (reference sequence). The CDR3 has 14 residues. V dropped 4 bases and J dropped 0 bases, with 12 bases sitting between them. CDR3 nucleotide sequence: TGCAGTGCTACGACCGGACGCATGAACACTGAAGCTTTCTTT. Amino acids: CSATTGRMNTEAFF.

This clonotype was detected only a few times. The rearrangement links TRBV7-6 to TRBJ2-7; D gene ambiguous. Judging by the DNA end, TRBJ2-5 fits better; the J call may be wrong. Germline V lookup: CDR1 SGHVS, CDR2 FNYEAQ. CDR3 length: 12 amino acids. The CDR3 bases are TGTGCCAGCAGCTTCTCGTTAGAGACCCAGTACTTC. This codes for CASSFSLETQYF.

This clonotype was seen only a few times. This rearrangement joins TRBV2 to TRBJ1-6; tentatively, D is TRBD1 (5 bases). V gave up 6 bases and J gave up 0 bases, with 15 bases separating them. Germline lookup yields CDR1 SNHLY and CDR2 FYNNEI. The CDR3 runs 17 residues. The DNA for the CDR3 is TGTGCCAGCAGCCTGGCGGAGGGGAGCTCCTATAATTCACCCCTCCACTTT. Translated, it gives CASSLAEGSSYNSPLHF.